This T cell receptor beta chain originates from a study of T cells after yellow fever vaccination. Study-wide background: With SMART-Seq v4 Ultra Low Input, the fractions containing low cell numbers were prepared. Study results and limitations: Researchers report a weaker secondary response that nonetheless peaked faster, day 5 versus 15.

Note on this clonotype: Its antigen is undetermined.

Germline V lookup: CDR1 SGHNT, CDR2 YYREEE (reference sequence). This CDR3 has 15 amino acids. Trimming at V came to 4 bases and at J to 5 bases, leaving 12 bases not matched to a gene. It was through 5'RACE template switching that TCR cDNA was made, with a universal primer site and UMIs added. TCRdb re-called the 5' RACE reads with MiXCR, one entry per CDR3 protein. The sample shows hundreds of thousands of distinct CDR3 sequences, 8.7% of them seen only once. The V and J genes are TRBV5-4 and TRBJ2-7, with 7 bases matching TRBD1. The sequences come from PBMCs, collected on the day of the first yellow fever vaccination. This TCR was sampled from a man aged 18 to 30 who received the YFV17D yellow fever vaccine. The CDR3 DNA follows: TGTGCCAGCAGCGGACGGGACAGTCCACAGGACGAGCAGTACTTC. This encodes CASSGRDSPQDEQYF.